The source of this T cell receptor beta chain is a study of blood T cell repertoires in COVID-19. For the study at large: Researchers got acute and convalescent COVID-19 samples from the United States, Italy and Spain. Sources were T cells, B-cell-depleted T cells, or PBMCs; the material itself was cDNA or gDNA.

Source study methods: The authors estimated nucleated cell counts from reference gene primer amplification. TCRdb's copy holds only in-frame clones and misses some; the assay was immunoSEQ multiplex PCR. That table is the source of V, J and clone size, and D and trimming were worked out from the DNA. The sample lists 200,000 to 300,000 clones, 87% occurring once. This CDR3 spans 16 amino acids. With 1 base removed from V and 0 bases from J, the gap between germline ends came to 9 bases. Germline V gene data show CDR1 as KGHDR and CDR2 as SFDVKD. Sequencing used peripheral blood. The V gene is TRBV24-1, the J gene TRBJ2-1, with TRBD1 as a possible D gene (5 bases). The sequence derives from a man aged 60 to 75 who had recovered from COVID-19. The CDR3 protein is CATSDFWGISYNEQFF. In DNA form, the CDR3 reads TGTGCCACCAGTGATTTCTGGGGCATCTCCTACAATGAGCAGTTCTTC.